This TCR beta chain was captured in a study of regulatory T cells in long-lasting Graves disease. Building the TCR beta libraries relied on iRepertoire HTBI primers, and CDR3 regions underwent Arm-PCR. One entry per CDR3 protein results from TCRdb running MiXCR on the multiplex PCR reads. This table holds about 400,000 distinct CDR3 sequences, roughly 15% found once. Findings of the study overall: The work looked only at peripheral blood and did not look at thyroid tissue. With persistent disease, TRBV28, TRBJ1-2 and TRBJ2-5 were the favored segments.

A remark on this clonotype: Its antigen remains unidentified.

The sample's time point: newly diagnosed GD, antithyroid drugs for less than 3 months. RNA isolated from PBMCs was used to make the TCR library. Graves' disease diagnosis used American Thyroid Association guidelines. Germline CDR1 and CDR2: KGHDR and SFDVKD. The V gene end was trimmed by 5 bases and the J gene end by 2 bases; junction bases not matched to a gene: 2. The CDR3 runs 14 residues. The sample was also linked to a second study, of T cells in Graves' hyperthyroidism and ophthalmopathy. That paper notes: The TCR CDR3 was amplified in a first-round RT-PCR using the HTBI primer set.

This TCR was recovered from a woman aged 40 to 49 with Graves disease. Sequencing was performed on peripheral blood mononuclear cells (PBMCs), taken at new diagnosis, from a patient treated with antithyroid drugs. This chain connects TRBV24-1 to TRBJ2-3; TRBD2 agrees at 8 bases. The CDR3 DNA sequence: TGTGCCACCAGTGGTAGCGGGATCACAGATACGCAGTATTTT. Its protein is CATSGSGITDTQYF.